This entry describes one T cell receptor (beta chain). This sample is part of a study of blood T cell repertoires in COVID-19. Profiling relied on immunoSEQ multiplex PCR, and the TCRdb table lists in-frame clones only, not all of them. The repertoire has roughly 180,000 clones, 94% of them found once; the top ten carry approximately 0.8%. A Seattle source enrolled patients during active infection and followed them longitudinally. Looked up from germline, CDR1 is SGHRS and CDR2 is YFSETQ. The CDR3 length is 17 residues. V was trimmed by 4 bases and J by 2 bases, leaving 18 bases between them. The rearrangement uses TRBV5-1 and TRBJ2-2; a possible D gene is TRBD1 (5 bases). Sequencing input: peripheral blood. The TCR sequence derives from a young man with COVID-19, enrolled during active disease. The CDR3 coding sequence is TGCGCCAGCAGCAATGGGGCGGCAGGGCATAACACCGGGGAGCTGTTTTTT. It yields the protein CASSNGAAGHNTGELFF.